This passage covers 17 T cell receptor beta chains from one sample sequenced in a study of shared clonotypes between healthy human individuals. Sequencing was performed with immunoSEQ multiplex PCR; in TCRdb, only in-frame clones are kept and a portion is missing. The sample shows about 2.4 million clones, roughly 93% of them seen only once. What was sequenced was naive CD4+ T cells from PBMCs. Stated subset: CD45RA+ positively selected. The source is a man aged 18 to 29 in good health. Some clones in this sample may be carry-over from other donors' samples.

In the case of this clone: The sample carries other DNA sequences with the same CDR3. The chain uses TRBV5-1 and TRBJ2-6, with TRBD1 identical over 9 bases. The CDR3 is 19 residues long. Per germline, CDR1 SGHRS and CDR2 YFSETQ. The V segment lost 1 base and the J segment 1 base; nucleotides outside the gene matches: 9. CDR3 DNA sequence: TGCGCCAGCAGCTTGCCCATCGGACAGGGGAGGTCTGGGGCCAACGTCCTGACTTTC. This codes for CASSLPIGQGRSGANVLTF.

This clone was observed once. The chain uses TRBV2 and TRBJ2-7; perhaps D is TRBD1 or TRBD2 (5 bases each). CDR3 size: 16 residues. CDR1 and CDR2 from the germline V gene are SNHLY and FYNNEI. Between the trimmed V and J ends, which lost 2 bases and 0 bases, there was a span of 14 bases. CDR3 in amino acids: CASSESGQGVSYEQYF. The CDR3 DNA reads TGTGCCAGCAGTGAATCGGGGCAGGGTGTCTCCTACGAGCAGTACTTC.

In the case of this clone: In the same sample, other DNA sequences code for this CDR3. This chain links TRBV9 with TRBJ2-3, with TRBD2 matching over 7 bases. This CDR3 contains 14 residues. Germline trimming cut 0 bases from V and 4 bases from J; bases unmatched to any gene: 2. Germline V lookup: CDR1 SGDLS, CDR2 YYNGEE. As DNA, the CDR3 is TGTGCCAGCAGCGTAGGTGGGAGGGCAGATACGCAGTATTTT. As protein: CASSVGGRADTQYF.

The V call is TRBV29-1, the J call TRBJ2-7, with 12 bases aligning to TRBD2. The CDR3 is made up of 14 amino acids. CDR1 and CDR2 (germline): SQVTM, ANQGSEA. V gave up 5 bases and J gave up 2 bases; unmatched junction bases: 4. The CDR3 loop is CSVSLAGGPYEQYF. The CDR3 DNA sequence: TGCAGCGTTTCACTAGCGGGAGGACCCTACGAGCAGTACTTC.

About this clone itself: The sample contains more than one DNA sequence encoding this CDR3. The chain couples TRBV7-9 to TRBJ1-1; D gene uncertain. CDR1 is SEHNR, CDR2 FQNEAQ, per germline (reference sequence). The CDR3 sequence is 13 residues long. V was clipped by 1 base and J by 4 bases, with 7 bases between them. CDR3 region: CASSLEEVTEAFF. Here the CDR3 DNA reads TGTGCCAGCAGCTTAGAAGAGGTCACTGAAGCTTTCTTT.

The chain links TRBV11-2 to TRBJ2-7; possible D gene TRBD1, 6 bases. The CDR3 sequence is 15 residues long. Germline V gene lookup returns CDR1 SGHAT and CDR2 FQNNGV. V was shortened by 5 bases and J by 0 bases, with 14 bases between the two germline ends. The CDR3 protein is CASSQGKGDSYEQYF. In nucleotides, the CDR3 is TGTGCCAGCAGCCAAGGCAAGGGGGACTCCTACGAGCAGTACTTC.

This chain connects TRBV28 to TRBJ2-3, with a tentative D call TRBD1 (7 bases). The CDR3 has 15 amino acids. Looked up from germline, CDR1 is MDHEN and CDR2 is SYDVKM. Between the trimmed V and J ends, which lost 6 bases and 0 bases, there was a span of 13 bases. The chain's CDR3 is CASSPAGGSTDTQYF. The CDR3 DNA reads TGTGCCAGCAGCCCCGCAGGGGGGAGCACAGATACGCAGTATTTT.

This rearrangement joins TRBV2 to TRBJ1-5; TRBD1 agrees at 11 bases. The junction had 5 bases not matched to a gene; V was cut back by 4 bases and J by 6 bases. The CDR3 covers 15 residues. Per the germline V gene, CDR1 is SNHLY and CDR2 is FYNNEI. CDR3: CASSGGTGGIQPQHF. The CDR3, as DNA: TGTGCCAGCAGTGGGGGGACAGGGGGGATTCAGCCCCAGCATTTT.

The chain uses TRBV5-6 and TRBJ1-5; 7 nucleotides line up with TRBD1. The CDR3 length is 15 residues. Germline CDR1 is SGHDT and CDR2 is YYEEEE. Trimming took 2 bases from V and 2 from J; bases not matched to a gene: 4. CDR3 amino acids: CASSFRQGGNQPQHF. In DNA form, the CDR3 reads TGTGCCAGCAGCTTCAGGCAGGGGGGCAATCAGCCCCAGCATTTT.

This clone was counted only a few times. The genes are TRBV28 and TRBJ2-1; 7 nucleotides line up with TRBD1. The V segment lost 6 bases and the J segment 0 bases; nucleotides outside the gene matches: 5. The CDR3 has 15 residues. The germline CDR1 and CDR2 sequences are MDHEN and SYDVKM. The chain's CDR3 is CASRKTGSSYNEQFF. As DNA, the CDR3 is TGTGCCAGCAGGAAGACAGGGAGCTCCTACAATGAGCAGTTCTTC.

V is TRBV19 and J is TRBJ2-2, with D hard to call. Trimming took off 6 bases at V and 5 bases at J, with 13 bases between the two ends. Germline CDR1 and CDR2: LNHDA and SQIVND (reference sequence). CDR3 size: 14 residues. The chain's CDR3 is CASRTYIGTGELFF. The CDR3 coding sequence is TGTGCCAGTAGGACCTATATCGGGACCGGGGAGCTGTTTTTT.

The chain has TRBV4-1 and TRBJ2-5; D perhaps matches TRBD1 (6 bases). The germline gives CDR1 MGHRA, CDR2 YSYEKL. The CDR3 extends over 14 amino acids. Trimming left V 1 base short and J 5 bases short, with 11 bases between. The CDR3 region has the DNA TGCGCCAGCAGCCAAGTAGACAGGAGGGAGACCCAGTACTTC. Its protein product is CASSQVDRRETQYF.

The chain is built from TRBV28 and TRBJ2-3; 12 bases map to TRBD2. CDR1 is MDHEN, CDR2 SYDVKM, per germline. V lost 5 bases, J lost 1 base, and 19 bases stayed unmatched. The CDR3 sequence is 21 residues long. CDR3 sequence: CASSPRMGLAGGPSRTDTQYF. For the CDR3, the DNA is TGTGCCAGCAGTCCAAGAATGGGTCTAGCGGGAGGGCCGAGCCGCACAGATACGCAGTATTTT.

In its sample, this clone was seen a few times. The CDR3 protein is CASSPEKLGEQPQHF. DNA of the CDR3: TGTGCCAGCAGCCCCGAAAAGCTTGGGGAACAGCCCCAGCATTTT. The genes are TRBV28 and TRBJ1-5; D call uncertain. Trimming cost V 6 bases and J 7 bases, with 19 bases left between them. This CDR3 is built from 15 residues. Germline V gives CDR1 MDHEN, CDR2 SYDVKM.

The gene calls are TRBV7-9 and TRBJ1-1, with D possibly TRBD1 on 5 matching bases. Trimming left V 8 bases short and J 3 bases short, with 10 bases between. The CDR3 contains 12 residues. From germline, CDR1 is SEHNR and CDR2 FQNEAQ (reference sequence). The CDR3, as DNA: TGTGCCAGCTCTGACAGCCACACTGAAGCTTTCTTT. It encodes CASSDSHTEAFF. Supplemented by reference TRBV7-9 and TRBJ1-1, the full variable domain reads DTGVSQNPRHKITKRGQNVTFRCDPISEHNRLYWYRQTLGQGPEFLTYFQNEAQLEKSRLLSDRFSAERPKGSFSTLEIQRTEQGDSAMYLCASSDSHTEAFFGQGTRLTVV.

This rearrangement joins TRBV2 to TRBJ1-4; D not certain. Germline CDR1 and CDR2: SNHLY and FYNNEI. The CDR3 is 12 residues long. The V end was cut by 5 bases, the J end by 8 bases, with 9 bases between. CDR3 residues: CASSITREKLFF. In DNA, the CDR3 is TGTGCCAGCAGTATCACCAGGGAAAAACTGTTTTTT.

This rearrangement joins TRBV9 to TRBJ2-1; D is possibly TRBD2 (6 bases). V gave up 0 bases and J gave up 8 bases, with 15 bases separating them. This CDR3 spans 15 amino acids. Germline lookup yields CDR1 SGDLS and CDR2 YYNGEE. The chain's CDR3 is CASSVGRGDVYEQFF. CDR3 nucleotide sequence: TGTGCCAGCAGCGTAGGGCGGGGAGATGTATATGAGCAGTTCTTC.